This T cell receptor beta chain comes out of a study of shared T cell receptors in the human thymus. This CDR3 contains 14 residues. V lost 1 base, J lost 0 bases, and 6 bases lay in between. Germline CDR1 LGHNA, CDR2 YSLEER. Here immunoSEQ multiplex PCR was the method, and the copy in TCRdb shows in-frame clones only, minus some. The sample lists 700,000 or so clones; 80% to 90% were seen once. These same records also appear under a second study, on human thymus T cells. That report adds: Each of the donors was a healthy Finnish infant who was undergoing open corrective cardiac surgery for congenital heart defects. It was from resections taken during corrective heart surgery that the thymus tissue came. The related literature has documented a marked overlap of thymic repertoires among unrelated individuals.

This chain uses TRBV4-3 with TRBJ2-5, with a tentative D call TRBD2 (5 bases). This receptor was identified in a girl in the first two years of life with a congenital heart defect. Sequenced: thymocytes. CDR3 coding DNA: TGCGCCAGCAGCCAAGCCGGGGACCAAGAGACCCAGTACTTC. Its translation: CASSQAGDQETQYF.